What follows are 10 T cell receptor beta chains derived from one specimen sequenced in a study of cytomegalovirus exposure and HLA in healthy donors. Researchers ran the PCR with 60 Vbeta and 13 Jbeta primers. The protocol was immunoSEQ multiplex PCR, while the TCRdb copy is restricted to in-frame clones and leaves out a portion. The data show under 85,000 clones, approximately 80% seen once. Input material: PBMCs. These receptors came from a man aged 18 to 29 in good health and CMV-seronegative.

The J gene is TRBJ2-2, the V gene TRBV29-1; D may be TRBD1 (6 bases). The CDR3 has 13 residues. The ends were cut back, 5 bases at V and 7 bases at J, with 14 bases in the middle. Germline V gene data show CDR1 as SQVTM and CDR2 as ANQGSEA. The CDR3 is CSVLAGVGGELFF. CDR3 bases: TGCAGCGTTTTAGCAGGGGTTGGCGGGGAGCTGTTTTTT.

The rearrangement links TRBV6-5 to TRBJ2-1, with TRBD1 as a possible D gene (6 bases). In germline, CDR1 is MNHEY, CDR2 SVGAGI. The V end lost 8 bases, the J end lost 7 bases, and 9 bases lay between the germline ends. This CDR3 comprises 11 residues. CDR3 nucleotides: TGTGCCAGCGCCAGGGGAAATGAGCAGTTCTTC. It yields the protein CASARGNEQFF.

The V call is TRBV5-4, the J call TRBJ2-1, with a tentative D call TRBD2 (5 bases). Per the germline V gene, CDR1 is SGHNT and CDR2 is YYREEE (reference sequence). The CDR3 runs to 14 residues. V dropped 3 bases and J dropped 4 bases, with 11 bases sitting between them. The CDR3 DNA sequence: TGTGCCAGCAGCTCGGCTGGCGGGTACAATGAGCAGTTCTTC. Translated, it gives CASSSAGGYNEQFF.

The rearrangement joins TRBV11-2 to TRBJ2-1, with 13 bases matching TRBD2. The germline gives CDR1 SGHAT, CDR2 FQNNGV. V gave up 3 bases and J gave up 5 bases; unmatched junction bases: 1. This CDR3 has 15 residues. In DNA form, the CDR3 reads TGTGCCAGCAGCTTCGGGACTAGCGGGAACAATGAGCAGTTCTTC. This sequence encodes CASSFGTSGNNEQFF.

This chain's CDR3 is CASSNYGGATDTQYF. CDR3 coding DNA: TGTGCCAGTAGTAATTACGGGGGGGCCACAGATACGCAGTATTTT. The V gene is TRBV19, the J gene TRBJ2-3, with 8 bases matching TRBD2. The germline V gene encodes CDR1 LNHDA and CDR2 SQIVND (reference sequence). The CDR3 length is 15 residues. V lost 4 bases, J lost 2 bases, and 5 bases stayed unmatched.

CDR3 in DNA: TGTGCCAGCAGCTTGGGCGTCGTTAGCAATCAGCCCCAGCATTTT. Its protein is CASSLGVVSNQPQHF. The rearrangement uses TRBV5-5 and TRBJ1-5; D is unclear. The CDR3 spans 15 residues. V shed 0 bases and J shed 0 bases, with 7 bases lying between them. The V gene's germline CDR1 is SGHKS and CDR2 YYEKEE (reference sequence).

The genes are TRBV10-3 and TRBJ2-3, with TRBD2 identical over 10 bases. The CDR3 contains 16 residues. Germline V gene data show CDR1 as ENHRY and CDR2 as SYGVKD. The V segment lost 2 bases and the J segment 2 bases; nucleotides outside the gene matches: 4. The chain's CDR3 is CAISEPTSGPTDTQYF. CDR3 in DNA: TGTGCCATCAGTGAGCCGACTAGCGGGCCCACAGATACGCAGTATTTT.

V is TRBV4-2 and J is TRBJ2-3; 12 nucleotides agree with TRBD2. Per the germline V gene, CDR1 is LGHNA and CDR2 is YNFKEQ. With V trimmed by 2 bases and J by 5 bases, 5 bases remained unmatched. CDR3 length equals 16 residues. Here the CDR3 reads CASSQPTSGGKDTQYF. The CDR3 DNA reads TGTGCCAGCAGCCAACCGACTAGCGGGGGAAAAGATACGCAGTATTTT.

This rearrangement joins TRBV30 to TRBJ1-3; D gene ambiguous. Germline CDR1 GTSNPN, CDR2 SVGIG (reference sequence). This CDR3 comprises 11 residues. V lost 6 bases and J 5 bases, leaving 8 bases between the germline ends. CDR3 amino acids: CACKARNTIYF. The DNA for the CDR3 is TGTGCCTGCAAAGCCCGAAACACCATATATTTT. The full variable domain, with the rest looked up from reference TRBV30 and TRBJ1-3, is SQTIHQWPATLVQPVGSPLSLECTVEGTSNPNLYWYRQAAGRGLQLLFYSVGIGQISSEVPQNLSASRPQDRQFILSSKKLLLSDSGFYLCACKARNTIYFGEGSWLTVV.

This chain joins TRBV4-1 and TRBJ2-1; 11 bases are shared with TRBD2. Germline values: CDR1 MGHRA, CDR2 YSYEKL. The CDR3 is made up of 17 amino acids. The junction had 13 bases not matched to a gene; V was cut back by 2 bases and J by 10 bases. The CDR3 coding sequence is TGCGCCAGCAGCCAAATCGAGGGGCTAGCGGGGGGCAGGGAGCAGTTCTTC. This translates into CASSQIEGLAGGREQFF.